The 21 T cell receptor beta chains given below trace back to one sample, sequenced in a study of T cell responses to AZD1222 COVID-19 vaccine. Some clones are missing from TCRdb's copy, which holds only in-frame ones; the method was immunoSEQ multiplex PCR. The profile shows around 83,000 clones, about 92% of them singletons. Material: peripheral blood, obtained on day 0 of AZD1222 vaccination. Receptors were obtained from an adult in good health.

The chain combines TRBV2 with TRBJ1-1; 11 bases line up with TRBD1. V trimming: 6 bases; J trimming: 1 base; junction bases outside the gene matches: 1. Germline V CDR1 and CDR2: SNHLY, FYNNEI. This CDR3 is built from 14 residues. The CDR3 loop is CASRGTGGNTEAFF. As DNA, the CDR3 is TGTGCCAGCAGGGGGACAGGGGGGAACACTGAAGCTTTCTTT.

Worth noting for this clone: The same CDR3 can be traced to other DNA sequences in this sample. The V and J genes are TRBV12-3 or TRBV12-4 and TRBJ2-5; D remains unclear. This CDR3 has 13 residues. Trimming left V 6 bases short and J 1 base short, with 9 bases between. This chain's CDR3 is CASRSHAQETQYF. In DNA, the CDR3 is TGTGCCAGCAGATCGCACGCCCAAGAGACCCAGTACTTC.

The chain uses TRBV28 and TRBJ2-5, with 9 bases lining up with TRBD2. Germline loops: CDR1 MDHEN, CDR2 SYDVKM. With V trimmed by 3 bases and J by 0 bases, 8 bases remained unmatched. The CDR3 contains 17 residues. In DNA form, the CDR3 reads TGTGCCAGCAGTTTTGGGGGAACTAGCGGGTACCAAGAGACCCAGTACTTC. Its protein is CASSFGGTSGYQETQYF.

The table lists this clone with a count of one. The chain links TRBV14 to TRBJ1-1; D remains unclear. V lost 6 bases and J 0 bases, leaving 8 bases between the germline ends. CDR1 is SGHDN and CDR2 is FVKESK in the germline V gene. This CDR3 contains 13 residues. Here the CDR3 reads CASRRALNTEAFF. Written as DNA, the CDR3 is TGTGCCAGCAGAAGGGCTTTGAACACTGAAGCTTTCTTT.

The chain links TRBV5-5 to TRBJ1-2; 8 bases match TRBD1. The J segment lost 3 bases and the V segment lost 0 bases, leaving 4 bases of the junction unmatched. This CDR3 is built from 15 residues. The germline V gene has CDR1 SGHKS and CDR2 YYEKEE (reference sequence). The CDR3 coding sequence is TGTGCCAGCAGCTTGGAGCCGACAGGGGACTATGGCTACACCTTC. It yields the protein CASSLEPTGDYGYTF. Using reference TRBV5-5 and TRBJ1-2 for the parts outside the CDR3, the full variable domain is DAGVTQSPTHLIKTRGQQVTLRCSPISGHKSVSWYQQVLGQGPQFIFQYYEKEERGRGNFPDRFSARQFPNYSSELNVNALLLGDSALYLCASSLEPTGDYGYTFGSGTRLTVV.

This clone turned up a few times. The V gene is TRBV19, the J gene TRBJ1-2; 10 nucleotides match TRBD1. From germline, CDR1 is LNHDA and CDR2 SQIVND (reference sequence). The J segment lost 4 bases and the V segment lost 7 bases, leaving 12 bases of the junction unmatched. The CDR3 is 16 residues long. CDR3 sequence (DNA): TGTGCCAGTACCCGGACGGACAGGGGGTCCCTCTATGGCTACACCTTC. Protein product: CASTRTDRGSLYGYTF. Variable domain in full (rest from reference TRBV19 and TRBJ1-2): DGGITQSPKYLFRKEGQNVTLSCEQNLNHDAMYWYRQDPGQGLRLIYYSQIVNDFQKGDIAEGYSVSREKKESFPLTVTSAQKNPTAFYLCASTRTDRGSLYGYTFGSGTRLTVV.

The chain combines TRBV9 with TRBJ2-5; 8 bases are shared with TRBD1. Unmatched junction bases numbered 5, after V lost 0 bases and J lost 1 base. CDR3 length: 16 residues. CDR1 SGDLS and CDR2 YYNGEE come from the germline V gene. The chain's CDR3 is CASSVGTGLGQETQYF. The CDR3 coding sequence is TGTGCCAGCAGCGTAGGGACAGGGTTGGGCCAAGAGACCCAGTACTTC.

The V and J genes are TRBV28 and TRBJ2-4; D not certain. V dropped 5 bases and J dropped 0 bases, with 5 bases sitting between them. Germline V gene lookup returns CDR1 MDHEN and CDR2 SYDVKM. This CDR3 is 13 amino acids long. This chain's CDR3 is CASSQLAKNIQYF. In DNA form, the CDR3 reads TGTGCCAGCAGTCAATTAGCCAAAAACATTCAGTACTTC.

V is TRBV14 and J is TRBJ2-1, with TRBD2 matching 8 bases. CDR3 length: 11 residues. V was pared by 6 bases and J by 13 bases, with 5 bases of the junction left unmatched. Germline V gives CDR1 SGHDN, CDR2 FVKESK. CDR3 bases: TGTGCCAGCAGTCAGGGACTAGATCAGTTCTTC. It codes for CASSQGLDQFF. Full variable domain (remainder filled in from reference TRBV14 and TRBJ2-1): EAGVTQFPSHSVIEKGQTVTLRCDPISGHDNLYWYRRVMGKEIKFLLHFVKESKQDESGMPNNRFLAERTGGTYSTLKVQPAELEDSGVYFCASSQGLDQFFGPGTRLTVL.

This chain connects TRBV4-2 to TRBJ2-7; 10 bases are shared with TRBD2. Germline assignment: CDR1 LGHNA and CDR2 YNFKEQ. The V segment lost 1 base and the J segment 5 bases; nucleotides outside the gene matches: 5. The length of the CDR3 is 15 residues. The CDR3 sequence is CASSQGLAGVDEQYF. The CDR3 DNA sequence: TGTGCCAGCAGCCAAGGGCTAGCGGGAGTCGACGAGCAGTACTTC.

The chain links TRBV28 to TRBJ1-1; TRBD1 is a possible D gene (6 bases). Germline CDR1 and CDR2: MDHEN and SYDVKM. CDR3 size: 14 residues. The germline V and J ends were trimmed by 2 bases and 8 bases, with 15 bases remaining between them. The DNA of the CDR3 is TGTGCCAGCAGTTTAAATCCAGGGGTTTCCGAAGCTTTCTTT. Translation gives CASSLNPGVSEAFF.

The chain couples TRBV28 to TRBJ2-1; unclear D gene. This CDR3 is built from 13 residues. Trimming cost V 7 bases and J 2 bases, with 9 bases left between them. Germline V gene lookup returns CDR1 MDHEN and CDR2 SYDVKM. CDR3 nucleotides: TGTGCCAGCAATGTCGGAACCTACAATGAGCAGTTCTTC. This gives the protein CASNVGTYNEQFF.

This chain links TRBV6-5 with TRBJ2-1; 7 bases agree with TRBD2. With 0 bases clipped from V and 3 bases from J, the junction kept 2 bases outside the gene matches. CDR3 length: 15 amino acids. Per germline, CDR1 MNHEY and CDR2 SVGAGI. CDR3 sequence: CASSYSGLYYNEQFF. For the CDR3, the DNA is TGTGCCAGCAGTTACTCGGGACTATACTACAATGAGCAGTTCTTC.

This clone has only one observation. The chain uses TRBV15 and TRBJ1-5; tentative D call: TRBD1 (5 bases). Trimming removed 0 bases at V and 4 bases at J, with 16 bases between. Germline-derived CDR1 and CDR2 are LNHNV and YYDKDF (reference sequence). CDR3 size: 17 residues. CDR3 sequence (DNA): TGTGCCACCAGCAGAGATGGATGGCAGGGTGGAAATCAGCCCCAGCATTTT. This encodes CATSRDGWQGGNQPQHF.

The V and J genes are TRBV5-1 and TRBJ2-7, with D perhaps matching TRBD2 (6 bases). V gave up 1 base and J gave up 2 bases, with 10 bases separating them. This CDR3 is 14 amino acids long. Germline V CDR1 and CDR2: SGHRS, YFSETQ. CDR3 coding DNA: TGCGCCAGCAGCTTGTTAGCGGCAACCTACGAGCAGTACTTC. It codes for CASSLLAATYEQYF.

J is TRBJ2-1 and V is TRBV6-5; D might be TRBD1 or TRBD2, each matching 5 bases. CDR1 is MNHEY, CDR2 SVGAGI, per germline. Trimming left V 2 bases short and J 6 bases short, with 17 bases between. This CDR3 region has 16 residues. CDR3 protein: CASSYGGPLGPNEQFF. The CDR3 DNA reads TGTGCCAGCAGTTACGGGGGACCCCTGGGCCCCAATGAGCAGTTCTTC.

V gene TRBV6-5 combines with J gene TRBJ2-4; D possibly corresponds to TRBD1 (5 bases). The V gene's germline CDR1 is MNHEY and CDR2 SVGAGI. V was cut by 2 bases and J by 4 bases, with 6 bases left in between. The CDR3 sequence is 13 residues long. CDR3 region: CASSYGAKNIQYF. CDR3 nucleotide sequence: TGTGCCAGCAGTTACGGGGCTAAAAACATTCAGTACTTC.

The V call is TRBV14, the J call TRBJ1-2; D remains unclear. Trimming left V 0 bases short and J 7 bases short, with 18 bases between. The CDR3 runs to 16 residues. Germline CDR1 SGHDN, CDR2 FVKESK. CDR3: CASSQDVAGGAAGYTF. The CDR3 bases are TGTGCCAGCAGCCAAGATGTTGCCGGCGGAGCCGCTGGCTACACCTTC.

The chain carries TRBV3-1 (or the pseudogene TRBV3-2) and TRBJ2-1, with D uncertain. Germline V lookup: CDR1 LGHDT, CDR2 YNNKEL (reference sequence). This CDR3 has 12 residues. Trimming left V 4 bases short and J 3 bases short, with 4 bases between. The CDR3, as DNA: TGTGCCAGCAGCCTATACTACAATGAGCAGTTCTTC. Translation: CASSLYYNEQFF.

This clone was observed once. The CDR3 nucleotides are TGTGCCAGCTCCTACGGACTAGGCCACTCCGTCAACTATGGCTACACCTTC. Translated: CASSYGLGHSVNYGYTF. The chain carries TRBV18 and TRBJ1-2, with no clear D. The germline V gene encodes CDR1 KGHSH and CDR2 LQKENI. This CDR3 is 17 amino acids long. Trimming removed 6 bases from V and 2 bases from J, with 22 bases in between.

CDR3 in DNA: TGTGCCAGCAGGCGGGACAGTGAAAACTATGGCTACACCTTC. Encoded protein: CASRRDSENYGYTF. This rearrangement joins TRBV6-4 to TRBJ1-2; TRBD1 matches 7 bases. The V and J ends lost 6 bases and 2 bases, in that order; junction bases with no gene match: 6. Germline V gene lookup returns CDR1 MRHNA and CDR2 SNTAGT. The CDR3 sequence is 14 residues long.